A single sample is the source of the 15 T cell receptor beta chains below, sequenced in a study of cytomegalovirus exposure and HLA in healthy donors. The PCR had 60 Vbeta and 13 Jbeta primers. Sequencing was performed with immunoSEQ multiplex PCR; in TCRdb, only in-frame clones are kept and a portion is missing. Altogether about 210,000 clones are present, roughly 80% being singletons, with the ten largest covering about 0.36%. Sequencing used PBMCs. Receptors were obtained from a male donor in good health and CMV-seropositive.

This clone came up a few times. The CDR3 region has the DNA TGTGCCAGCAGTCCACAGGGAGACACTGAAGCTTTCTTT. Encoded protein: CASSPQGDTEAFF. V is TRBV7-3 and J is TRBJ1-1; D may be TRBD1 (6 bases). Trimming took 6 bases from V and 3 from J, leaving 11 bases between them. Germline CDR1 is SGHTA and CDR2 is FQGTGA. The CDR3 contains 13 residues.

In this sample, this clone turned up a few times. One end of the junction is discordant with germline, which a read error may explain. V gene TRBV5-4 combines with J gene TRBJ2-2, with TRBD2 matching over 11 bases. The CDR3 sequence is 15 residues long. Germline V gene data show CDR1 as SGHNT and CDR2 as YYREEE (reference sequence). CDR3: CASRIAGGNAGELFF. CDR3 in DNA: TGTGCCAGCAGAATAGCGGGAGGGAACGCCGGGGAGCTGTTTTTT.

The J gene is TRBJ1-2, the V gene TRBV29-1, with D perhaps matching TRBD1 (6 bases). The germline V and J ends were trimmed by 3 bases and 2 bases, with 16 bases remaining between them. Germline lookup yields CDR1 SQVTM and CDR2 ANQGSEA. The CDR3 runs to 15 residues. This CDR3 reads CSVDFPEGGNYGYTF. The CDR3 DNA sequence: TGCAGCGTTGATTTTCCAGAGGGGGGGAACTATGGCTACACCTTC.

The sample holds a few counts of this clone. The rearrangement uses TRBV7-9 and TRBJ2-7, with D possibly matching TRBD2 (5 bases). In germline, CDR1 is SEHNR, CDR2 FQNEAQ (reference sequence). The V gene lost 5 bases and the J gene lost 1 base, with 9 bases spanning the gap. The CDR3 loop spans 13 amino acids. In DNA form, the CDR3 reads TGTGCCAGCAGCACCCCGGGGTCCTACGAGCAGTACTTC. Translation: CASSTPGSYEQYF. Complete variable domain (other parts from reference TRBV7-9 and TRBJ2-7): DTGVSQNPRHKITKRGQNVTFRCDPISEHNRLYWYRQTLGQGPEFLTYFQNEAQLEKSRLLSDRFSAERPKGSFSTLEIQRTEQGDSAMYLCASSTPGSYEQYFGPGTRLTVT.

The gene calls are TRBV7-6 and TRBJ1-2, with D possibly being TRBD1 (6 bases). Trimming took 1 base from V and 3 from J, leaving 12 bases between them. The length of the CDR3 is 15 residues. Germline V lookup: CDR1 SGHVS, CDR2 FNYEAQ. The CDR3 region is CASSLGPAGDYGYTF. CDR3 coding DNA: TGTGCCAGCAGCTTAGGGCCGGCAGGGGACTATGGCTACACCTTC.

This clone was counted only a few times. The identical CDR3 is also encoded by other nucleotide sequences in the sample. V gene TRBV5-4 combines with J gene TRBJ2-7; D is undetermined. Germline values: CDR1 SGHNT, CDR2 YYREEE (reference sequence). CDR3 length: 13 residues. V lost 2 bases, J lost 3 bases, and 9 bases lay in between. In nucleotides, the CDR3 is TGTGCCAGCAGCTTAGCAGGTAGCTACGAGCAGTACTTC. This translates into CASSLAGSYEQYF. The full variable domain, rest sourced from reference TRBV5-4 and TRBJ2-7, is ETGVTQSPTHLIKTRGQQVTLRCSSQSGHNTVSWYQQALGQGPQFIFQYYREEENGRGNFPPRFSGLQFPNYSSELNVNALELDDSALYLCASSLAGSYEQYFGPGTRLTVT.

This chain uses TRBV7-2 with TRBJ2-1; 12 bases are shared with TRBD1. CDR1 and CDR2 from the germline V gene are SGHTA and FQGNSA. The CDR3 has 16 amino acids. J gave up 5 bases and V 7 bases, and 9 bases lay outside the gene matches. CDR3 DNA: TGTGCCAGCACCGTAACGGGGGACAGGGGGCACAATGAGCAGTTCTTC. The encoded protein is CASTVTGDRGHNEQFF.

The chain joins TRBV4-2 to TRBJ2-5, with 8 bases aligning to TRBD2. V lost 5 bases, J lost 5 bases, and 7 bases stayed unmatched. The CDR3 length is 14 residues. Germline CDR1 reads LGHNA; CDR2 reads YNFKEQ. CDR3 in DNA: TGTGCCAGCAGCTTGAGACTAGCGAAGGAGACCCAGTACTTC. Amino acids: CASSLRLAKETQYF.

The chain employs TRBV5-1 and TRBJ2-5; TRBD1 matches at 10 bases. TRBJ2-7 matches the DNA end more closely, so the J call is doubtful. The CDR3 runs 14 residues. Germline CDR1 reads SGHRS; CDR2 reads YFSETQ. The DNA of the CDR3 is TGCGCCAGCAGCCCCGGGACAGGGGCGGACGAGCAGTACTTC. Protein product: CASSPGTGADEQYF.

The gene calls are TRBV9 and TRBJ2-7; 10 positions match TRBD1. From germline, CDR1 is SGDLS and CDR2 YYNGEE. The CDR3 is made up of 13 amino acids. The V and J ends lost 4 bases and 5 bases, in that order; junction bases with no gene match: 3. The CDR3 protein is CASSRQGAHEQYF. CDR3 coding DNA: TGTGCCAGCAGCCGACAGGGGGCACACGAGCAGTACTTC.

The chain uses TRBV7-7 and TRBJ2-2; TRBD1 aligns across 8 bases. This CDR3 spans 15 amino acids. The V segment lost 3 bases and the J segment 2 bases; nucleotides outside the gene matches: 2. Germline assignment: CDR1 SSHAT and CDR2 FNYEAQ (reference sequence). This CDR3 is CASSFGQGNTGELFF. For the CDR3, the DNA is TGTGCCAGCAGCTTCGGACAGGGAAACACCGGGGAGCTGTTTTTT.

CDR3 residues: CASSEKEAETQYF. CDR3 coding DNA: TGTGCCAGCAGTGAGAAAGAGGCAGAGACCCAGTACTTC. The J gene is TRBJ2-5, the V gene TRBV25-1; D is undetermined. The germline gives CDR1 MGHDK, CDR2 SYGVNS. The CDR3 loop spans 13 amino acids. Trimming removed 3 bases from V and 4 bases from J, with 9 bases in between.

Regarding this clone: At one of its ends the junction is not consistent with the germline gene, which may arise from a read error. The chain is built from TRBV19 and TRBJ2-3; the match to TRBD2 covers 11 bases. CDR1 is LNHDA and CDR2 is SQIVND in the germline V gene (reference sequence). The CDR3 length is 14 residues. The CDR3 sequence is CASSSGGGPDTQYF. The CDR3 DNA reads TGTGCCAGCAGTAGCGGGGGGGGCCCAGATACGCAGTATTTT.

The rearrangement uses TRBV7-9 and TRBJ2-7; maybe TRBD1 (6 bases). V lost 8 bases and J lost 0, with 17 bases in between. The V gene's germline CDR1 is SEHNR and CDR2 FQNEAQ (reference sequence). This CDR3 has 15 residues. The CDR3 DNA reads as TGTGCCAGCGTATCCACCAGGGGCGGCTCCTACGAGCAGTACTTC. Its translation: CASVSTRGGSYEQYF.

V and J are TRBV15 and TRBJ2-7; weak D call: TRBD2 (6 bases). This CDR3 spans 15 amino acids. Trimming took off 0 bases at V and 2 bases at J, with 11 bases between the two ends. Germline V lookup: CDR1 LNHNV, CDR2 YYDKDF (reference sequence). CDR3 amino acids: CATSRERDLPYEQYF. CDR3 DNA sequence: TGTGCCACCAGCAGAGAGAGGGACTTACCCTACGAGCAGTACTTC.